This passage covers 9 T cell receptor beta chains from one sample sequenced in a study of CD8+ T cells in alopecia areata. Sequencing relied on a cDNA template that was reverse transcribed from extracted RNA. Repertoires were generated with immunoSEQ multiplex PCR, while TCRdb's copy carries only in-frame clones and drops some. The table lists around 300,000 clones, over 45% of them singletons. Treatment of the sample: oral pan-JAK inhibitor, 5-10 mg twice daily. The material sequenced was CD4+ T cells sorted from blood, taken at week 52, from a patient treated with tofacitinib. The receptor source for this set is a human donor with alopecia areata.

The CDR3 sequence is CSVVTGHRNEQFF. DNA of the CDR3: TGCAGCGTTGTCACAGGTCACCGCAATGAGCAGTTCTTC. V gene TRBV29-1 combines with J gene TRBJ2-1, with a possible D match to TRBD1 (5 bases). V was shortened by 4 bases and J by 6 bases, with 13 bases between the two germline ends. The germline V gene encodes CDR1 SQVTM and CDR2 ANQGSEA. The CDR3 runs to 13 residues.

CDR3 DNA: TGCAGCGTACAGGGGTTGGTACAAGAGACCCAGTACTTC. Encoded protein: CSVQGLVQETQYF. The chain employs TRBV29-1 and TRBJ2-5; the match to TRBD1 covers 7 bases. The junction had 6 bases not matched to a gene; V was cut back by 6 bases and J by 2 bases. The CDR3 has 13 amino acids. Germline V gene sequence: CDR1 SQVTM, CDR2 ANQGSEA.

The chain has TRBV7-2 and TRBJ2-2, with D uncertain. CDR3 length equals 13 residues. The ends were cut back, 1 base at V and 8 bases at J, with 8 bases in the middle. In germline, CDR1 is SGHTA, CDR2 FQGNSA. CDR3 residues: CASSLGRQGELFF. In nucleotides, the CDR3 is TGTGCCAGCAGCTTAGGGCGACAAGGGGAGCTGTTTTTT.

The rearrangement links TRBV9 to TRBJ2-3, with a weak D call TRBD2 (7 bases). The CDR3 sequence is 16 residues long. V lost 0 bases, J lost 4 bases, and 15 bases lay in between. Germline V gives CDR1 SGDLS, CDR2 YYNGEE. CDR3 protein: CASSVAGGSSSDTQYF. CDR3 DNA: TGTGCCAGCAGCGTAGCGGGGGGCTCGTCTTCAGATACGCAGTATTTT.

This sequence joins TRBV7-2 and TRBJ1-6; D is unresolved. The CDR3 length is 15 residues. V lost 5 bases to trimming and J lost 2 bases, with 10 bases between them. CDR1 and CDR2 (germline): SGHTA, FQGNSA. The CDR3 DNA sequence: TGTGCCAGCAGCCCGACCCTTCCCTATAATTCACCCCTCCACTTT. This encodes CASSPTLPYNSPLHF.

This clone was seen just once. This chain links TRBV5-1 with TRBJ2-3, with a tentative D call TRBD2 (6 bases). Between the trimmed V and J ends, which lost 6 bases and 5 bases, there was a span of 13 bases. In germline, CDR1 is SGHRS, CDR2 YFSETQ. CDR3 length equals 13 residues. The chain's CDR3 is CASTGLPGDTQYF. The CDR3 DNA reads TGCGCCAGCACGGGACTCCCCGGAGATACGCAGTATTTT. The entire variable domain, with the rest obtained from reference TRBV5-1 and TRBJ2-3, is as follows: KAGVTQTPRYLIKTRGQQVTLSCSPISGHRSVSWYQQTPGQGLQFLFEYFSETQRNKGNFPGRFSGRQFSNSRSEMNVSTLELGDSALYLCASTGLPGDTQYFGPGTRLTVL.

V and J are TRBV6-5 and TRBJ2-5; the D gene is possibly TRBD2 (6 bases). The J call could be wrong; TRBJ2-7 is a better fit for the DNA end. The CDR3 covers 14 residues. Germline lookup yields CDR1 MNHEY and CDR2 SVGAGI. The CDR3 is CASSSSAGQNEQYF. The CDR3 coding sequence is TGTGCCAGCAGTTCGAGTGCGGGGCAGAACGAGCAGTACTTC.

The CDR3: CASSPQPNTEAFF. CDR3 coding DNA: TGTGCCAGCAGCCCCCAGCCGAACACTGAAGCTTTCTTT. The chain joins TRBV7-3 to TRBJ1-1; D gene unclear. The length of the CDR3 is 13 residues. Trimming pared 5 bases from V and 1 base from J, leaving 8 bases between. Germline assignment: CDR1 SGHTA and CDR2 FQGTGA.

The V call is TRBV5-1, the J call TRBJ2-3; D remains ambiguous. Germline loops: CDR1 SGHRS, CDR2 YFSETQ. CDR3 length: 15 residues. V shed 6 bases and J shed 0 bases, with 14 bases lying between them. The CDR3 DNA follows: TGCGCCAGCAAGTTCGGCTCCCCTAGCACAGATACGCAGTATTTT. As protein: CASKFGSPSTDTQYF.